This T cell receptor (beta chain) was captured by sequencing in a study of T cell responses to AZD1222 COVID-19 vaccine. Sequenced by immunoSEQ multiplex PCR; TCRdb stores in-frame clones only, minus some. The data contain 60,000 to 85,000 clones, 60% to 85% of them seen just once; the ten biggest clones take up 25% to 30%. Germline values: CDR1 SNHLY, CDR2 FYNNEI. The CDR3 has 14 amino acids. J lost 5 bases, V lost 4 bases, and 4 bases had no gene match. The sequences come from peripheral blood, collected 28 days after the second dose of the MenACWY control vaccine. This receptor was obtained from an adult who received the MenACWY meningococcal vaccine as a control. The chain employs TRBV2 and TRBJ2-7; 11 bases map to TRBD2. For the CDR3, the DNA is TGTGCCAGCAGTGTTACTAGCGGGAGAAACGAGCAGTACTTC. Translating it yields CASSVTSGRNEQYF.